This TCR beta chain was captured in a study of CD8 T cells in ankylosing spondylitis. Whole-study results and caveats: Ankylosing spondylitis blood appeared to carry a characteristic TCR beta motif of eight or nine highly homologous variants.

This clonotype was observed a few times. Its specificity is unknown. TCRdb reprocessed the 5' RACE reads with MiXCR, giving one entry per CDR3 protein. The sample contains around 440,000 distinct CDR3 sequences, 17% of which appear only once. The germline gives CDR1 MNHEY, CDR2 SVGEGT. CDR3 length equals 11 residues. Trimming stripped 7 bases from V and 7 bases from J, with 9 bases between. This TCR came from a male donor with ankylosing spondylitis. Input material: blood, either unsorted or a sorted T cell fraction (not recorded which). This chain links TRBV6-2 or TRBV6-3 with TRBJ2-3; D not certain. The CDR3 spells CASTLSNTQYF. The CDR3 bases are TGTGCCAGCACCCTTTCCAATACGCAGTATTTT.